The 11 T cell receptor beta chains given below trace back to one sample, sequenced in a study of post-analysis software for immune sequencing data. General study findings and limits: Four or five TRBV segments, including TRBV5-6, TRBV5-1 and TRBV20-1, were more frequent in patients than controls.

These receptors have no known antigen. Researchers reported that TCR beta cDNA libraries carried unique molecular identifiers. TCRdb re-derived calls from the PCR reads in MiXCR, one entry per CDR3 protein. The sample shows hundreds of thousands of distinct CDR3 sequences, over 30% of them seen only once. Material: blood. Source of these receptors: a girl under 10 years old with multiple sclerosis.

This clonotype was detected ten times or more. This chain connects TRBV28 to TRBJ1-4; 8 nucleotides match TRBD1. The V gene's germline CDR1 is MDHEN and CDR2 SYDVKM. The V and J ends lost 0 bases and 4 bases, in that order; junction bases with no gene match: 4. This CDR3 region has 16 residues. CDR3 in DNA: TGTGCCAGCAGTTTATGGCAGGGGGCTGGTAATGAAAAACTGTTTTTT. Translated, it gives CASSLWQGAGNEKLFF.

This clonotype was counted only a few times. The V and J genes are TRBV7-9 and TRBJ2-5; 11 bases are shared with TRBD1. Matching the DNA end better, TRBJ2-7 makes the J call doubtful. The CDR3 has 16 amino acids. Germline V gene data show CDR1 as SEHNR and CDR2 as FQNEAQ (reference sequence). DNA for the CDR3: TGTGCCAGCAGCTTAAAAGTTGGACAGGGGGCCCTCGAGCAGTACTTC. Translation gives CASSLKVGQGALEQYF.

In regard to this clonotype: Mismatch with germline at one junction end may stem from a read error. The chain employs TRBV20-1 and TRBJ1-6, with 11 bases lining up with TRBD1. The CDR3 totals 18 residues. Germline CDR1 DFQATT, CDR2 SNEGSKA (reference sequence). CDR3 region: CSARDQLVGTGGSSPPHF. CDR3 in DNA: TGCAGTGCTAGAGATCAGTTAGTCGGGACAGGGGGAAGTTCACCCCCCCACTTT.

This clonotype has more than one count but fewer than ten. V is TRBV15 and J is TRBJ2-6; possible D gene TRBD1, 6 bases. The CDR3 covers 14 residues. Trimming pared 6 bases from V and 0 bases from J, leaving 6 bases between. Germline CDR1 is LNHNV and CDR2 is YYDKDF (reference sequence). The CDR3 loop reads CATRDSSGANVLTF. CDR3 DNA sequence: TGTGCCACCAGGGACAGCTCTGGGGCCAACGTCCTGACTTTC.

There are a few counts of this clonotype. The CDR3 protein is CASRRGTWDEQYF. The CDR3, as DNA: TGTGCCAGCAGACGAGGGACCTGGGACGAGCAGTACTTC. This chain links TRBV2 with TRBJ2-7, with D perhaps given as TRBD1 or TRBD2 (5 bases each). There are 13 residues in the CDR3. Trimming shortened V by 6 bases and J by 5 bases, and 14 bases separated the two germline ends. Germline V gene data show CDR1 as SNHLY and CDR2 as FYNNEI.

This chain uses TRBV20-1 with TRBJ2-7; tentative D call: TRBD1 (5 bases). The germline V gene encodes CDR1 DFQATT and CDR2 SNEGSKA (reference sequence). The CDR3 covers 12 residues. The V end lost 3 bases, the J end lost 7 bases, and 13 bases lay between the germline ends. CDR3 bases: TGCAGTGCTAGGGACACCGACGGGGAGCAGTACTTC. Protein product: CSARDTDGEQYF.

This clonotype was detected a few times. The CDR3 spells CASSADSRYEQFF. CDR3 coding DNA: TGTGCCAGCAGTGCGGACAGTCGATATGAGCAGTTCTTC. The chain employs TRBV2 and TRBJ2-1, with a weak D call TRBD1 (6 bases). This CDR3 has 13 residues. Trimming removed 4 bases from V and 8 bases from J, with 12 bases in between. Germline CDR1 SNHLY, CDR2 FYNNEI.

The sample holds a few counts of this clonotype. V and J are TRBV7-6 and TRBJ2-4; D perhaps matches TRBD1 (7 bases). Gene TRBJ2-5 matches the end of the DNA better, so the J call may be wrong. The CDR3 runs to 16 residues. Germline assignment: CDR1 SGHVS and CDR2 FNYEAQ. In DNA, the CDR3 is TGTGCCAGCAGCTTAGCGCGGGGTGACAGGGAAGAGACCCAGTACTTC. Translating it yields CASSLARGDREETQYF.

This chain joins TRBV29-1 and TRBJ2-4; 8 bases are shared with TRBD1. The CDR3 runs to 16 residues. Germline V lookup: CDR1 SQVTM, CDR2 ANQGSEA. With V trimmed by 4 bases and J by 9 bases, 17 bases remained unmatched. The CDR3 protein is CSVAADRTGQRSIQYF. The CDR3 coding sequence is TGCAGCGTTGCCGCTGATCGGACAGGGCAGAGAAGCATTCAGTACTTC. The full variable domain, rest sourced from reference TRBV29-1 and TRBJ2-4, is SAVISQKPSRDICQRGTSLTIQCQVDSQVTMMFWYRQQPGQSLTLIATANQGSEATYESGFVIDKFPISRPNLTFSTLTVSNMSPEDSSIYLCSVAADRTGQRSIQYFGAGTRLSVL.

The chain is built from TRBV12-3 or TRBV12-4 and TRBJ1-1, with no clear D. The CDR3 runs 13 residues. V dropped 6 bases and J dropped 10 bases, with 18 bases sitting between them. This CDR3 is CASSLREARGAFF. CDR3 coding DNA: TGTGCCAGCAGCCTCCGGGAGGCACGCGGAGCTTTCTTT.

This chain uses TRBV20-1 with TRBJ1-2; D remains ambiguous. The CDR3 sequence is 15 residues long. Germline loops: CDR1 DFQATT, CDR2 SNEGSKA (reference sequence). V was trimmed by 4 bases and J by 0 bases, leaving 15 bases between them. The CDR3 here is CSAKVEVGANYGYTF. CDR3 in DNA: TGCAGTGCTAAAGTTGAGGTTGGAGCTAACTATGGCTACACCTTC.